This passage covers 13 T cell receptor beta chains from one sample sequenced in a study of CD8+ T cells in alopecia areata. In each case, RNA was isolated and then reverse transcribed into cDNA as the sequencing template. Here immunoSEQ multiplex PCR was the method, and the copy in TCRdb shows in-frame clones only, minus some. Of around 190,000 clones listed, approximately 67% are singletons. Described treatment: oral pan-JAK inhibitor, 5-10 mg twice daily. The input for sequencing was CD4+ T cells sorted from blood, taken around week 49, from a patient treated with tofacitinib. These receptors were taken from a human donor with alopecia areata.

The chain couples TRBV6-6 to TRBJ2-2; TRBD1 agrees at 7 bases. The CDR3 is made up of 14 amino acids. V shed 8 bases and J 5 bases; nucleotides not matched to a gene: 8. From germline, CDR1 is MNHNY and CDR2 SVGAGI (reference sequence). CDR3 sequence reads: CASGRQGRTGELFF. The DNA of the CDR3 is TGTGCCAGCGGAAGACAGGGAAGAACCGGGGAGCTGTTTTTT.

This sequence joins TRBV29-1 and TRBJ1-1; 12 nucleotides match TRBD1. CDR1 SQVTM and CDR2 ANQGSEA come from the germline V gene. V lost 6 bases and J lost 7; bases outside the gene matches: 9. The CDR3 covers 14 residues. For the CDR3, the DNA is TGCAGCGTGGGATCCGGGACAGGGGGCAATGAAGCTTTCTTT. The encoded protein is CSVGSGTGGNEAFF.

The genes are TRBV30 and TRBJ1-2; D unclear. The CDR3 is 13 residues long. From germline, CDR1 is GTSNPN and CDR2 SVGIG (reference sequence). V was cut by 2 bases and J by 3 bases, with 10 bases left in between. The CDR3 nucleotides are TGTGCCTGGAGTCTCGACACGTACTATGGCTACACCTTC. Residues: CAWSLDTYYGYTF.

This clone was seen a single time. V is TRBV25-1 and J is TRBJ1-2; D gene uncertain. V was trimmed by 6 bases and J by 8 bases, leaving 16 bases between them. Germline values: CDR1 MGHDK, CDR2 SYGVNS. The CDR3 extends over 13 amino acids. CDR3: CASSVGPDGGYTF. Here the CDR3 DNA reads TGTGCCAGCAGCGTCGGGCCTGACGGCGGCTACACCTTC.

The chain combines TRBV30 with TRBJ1-1; D is unclear. The CDR3 extends over 13 amino acids. The V and J ends lost 4 bases and 1 base respectively, with 10 bases between them. Germline V gene lookup returns CDR1 GTSNPN and CDR2 SVGIG (reference sequence). CDR3 amino acids: CAWTVRQNTEAFF. CDR3 DNA: TGTGCCTGGACGGTCAGACAGAACACTGAAGCTTTCTTT.

This clone turned up a few times. The rearrangement uses TRBV29-1 and TRBJ1-1, with 7 bases aligning to TRBD1. CDR3 size: 13 residues. V lost 7 bases, J lost 0 bases, and 5 bases stayed unmatched. Germline V gives CDR1 SQVTM, CDR2 ANQGSEA. The CDR3 DNA sequence: TGCAGCGACTTGGGACAGCTGAACACTGAAGCTTTCTTT. Protein: CSDLGQLNTEAFF.

The chain employs TRBV29-1 and TRBJ2-5, with TRBD2 identical over 7 bases. CDR1 SQVTM and CDR2 ANQGSEA come from the germline V gene. The CDR3 has 13 residues. V was clipped by 7 bases and J by 3 bases; unmatched bases: 8. The DNA of the CDR3 is TGCAGCGCGGCCGGGACTACCAAAGAGACCCAGTACTTC. It translates to CSAAGTTKETQYF. The entire variable domain, with the rest obtained from reference TRBV29-1 and TRBJ2-5, is as follows: SAVISQKPSRDICQRGTSLTIQCQVDSQVTMMFWYRQQPGQSLTLIATANQGSEATYESGFVIDKFPISRPNLTFSTLTVSNMSPEDSSIYLCSAAGTTKETQYFGPGTRLLVL.

This chain joins TRBV15 and TRBJ2-1, with a possible D match to TRBD2 (5 bases). The CDR3 extends over 12 amino acids. Germline V gene data show CDR1 as LNHNV and CDR2 as YYDKDF (reference sequence). Trimming removed 2 bases from V and 7 bases from J, with 6 bases in between. In DNA, the CDR3 is TGTGCCACCAGCAGAAGGGAGAATGAGCAGTTCTTC. Its protein product is CATSRRENEQFF. Full variable domain (rest looked up from reference TRBV15 and TRBJ2-1): DAMVIQNPRYQVTQFGKPVTLSCSQTLNHNVMYWYQQKSSQAPKLLFHYYDKDFNNEADTPDNFQSRRPNTSFCFLDIRSPGLGDTAMYLCATSRRENEQFFGPGTRLTVL.

This chain connects TRBV5-1 to TRBJ2-7, with a weak D call TRBD1 (5 bases). This CDR3 spans 15 amino acids. The germline CDR1 and CDR2 sequences are SGHRS and YFSETQ. Trimming shortened V by 0 bases and J by 3 bases, and 13 bases separated the two germline ends. CDR3 sequence reads: CASSLGSGRDYEQYF. CDR3 nucleotides: TGCGCCAGCAGCTTGGGTTCGGGCAGGGACTACGAGCAGTACTTC.

This sequence joins TRBV5-4 and TRBJ2-2; D remains unclear. CDR1 SGHNT and CDR2 YYREEE come from the germline V gene (reference sequence). The CDR3 consists of 12 residues. V was pared by 1 base and J by 7 bases, with 5 bases between. DNA of the CDR3: TGTGCCAGCAGCTTGAAAGGCGGGGAGCTGTTTTTT. Protein: CASSLKGGELFF.

The rearrangement links TRBV4-3 to TRBJ2-3; the D gene is possibly TRBD2 (5 bases). The V gene lost 0 bases and the J gene lost 6 bases, with 13 bases spanning the gap. Per the germline V gene, CDR1 is LGHNA and CDR2 is YSLEER. The CDR3 consists of 15 residues. The CDR3 DNA sequence: TGCGCCAGCAGCCAAGATCAGCGTGAGGGTGATACGCAGTATTTT. This translates into CASSQDQREGDTQYF.

This clone was seen only a few times. The chain combines TRBV29-1 with TRBJ2-7; possibly TRBD1 for D (5 bases). This CDR3 is built from 15 residues. The germline CDR1 and CDR2 sequences are SQVTM and ANQGSEA. V shed 6 bases and J shed 0 bases, with 18 bases lying between them. DNA for the CDR3: TGCAGCGTAGTCTACGACAGCAGAAGCTCCTACGAGCAGTACTTC. Its translation: CSVVYDSRSSYEQYF.

This clone came up many times. The identical CDR3 is also encoded by other nucleotide sequences in the sample. This rearrangement joins TRBV29-1 to TRBJ1-1; TRBD1 agrees at 7 bases. This CDR3 has 12 amino acids. CDR1 is SQVTM and CDR2 is ANQGSEA in the germline V gene. Germline trimming cut 6 bases from V and 4 bases from J; bases unmatched to any gene: 5. DNA of the CDR3: TGCAGCGTCGTCACAGGGGCCACTGAAGCTTTCTTT. This codes for CSVVTGATEAFF.